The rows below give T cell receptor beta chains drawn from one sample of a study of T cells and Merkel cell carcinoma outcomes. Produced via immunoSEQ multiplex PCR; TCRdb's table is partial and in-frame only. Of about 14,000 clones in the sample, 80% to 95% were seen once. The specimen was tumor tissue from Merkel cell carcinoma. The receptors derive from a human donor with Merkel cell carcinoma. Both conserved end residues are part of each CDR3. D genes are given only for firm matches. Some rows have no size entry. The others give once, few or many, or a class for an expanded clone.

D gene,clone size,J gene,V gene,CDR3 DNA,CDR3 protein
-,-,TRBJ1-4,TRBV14,TGTGCCAGCAACCGGGGACTTAATGAAAAACTGTTTTTT,CASNRGLNEKLFF
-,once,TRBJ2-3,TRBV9,TGTGCCAGCAGCGTATTCTCACAGACTGGGGATACGCAGTATTTT,CASSVFSQTGDTQYF
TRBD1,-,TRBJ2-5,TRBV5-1,TGCGCCAGCAAACCCCTGCCAACCGGGACAGGAAAAGAGACCCAGTACTTC,CASKPLPTGTGKETQYF
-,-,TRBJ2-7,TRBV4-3,TGCGCCAGCAGCCAAGACCTGGGGGGTTCCTACGAGCAGTACTTC,CASSQDLGGSYEQYF
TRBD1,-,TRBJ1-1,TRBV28,TGTGCCAGCAGTGCTTACAGGGGGCTTGAGGGCACTGAAGCTTTCTTT,CASSAYRGLEGTEAFF
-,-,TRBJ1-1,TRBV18,TGTGCCAGCTCACCACTACTCGCCGACACTGAAGCTTTCTTT,CASSPLLADTEAFF
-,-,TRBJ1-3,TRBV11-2,TGTGCCAGCAGCAATGGGAGATCTGGAAACACCATATATTTT,CASSNGRSGNTIYF
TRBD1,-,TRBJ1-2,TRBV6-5,TGTGCCAGCAGCCGGACAGGGGAAGGAGGCTACACCTTC,CASSRTGEGGYTF
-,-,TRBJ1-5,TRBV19,TGTGCCAGTAGTATATTGGGTCTCAATCAGCCCCAGCATTTT,CASSILGLNQPQHF
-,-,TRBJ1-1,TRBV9,TGTGCCAGCAGCTCCGCCCTGTCAGGTGAAGCTTTCTTT,CASSSALSGEAFF
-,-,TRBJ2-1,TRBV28,TGTGCCAGCAGTTTCGAGTTAGAGCCCTACAATGAGCAGTTCTTC,CASSFELEPYNEQFF
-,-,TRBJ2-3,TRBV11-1,TGTGCCAGCAGCTTAATGAGGGGCGTAGATACGCAGTATTTT,CASSLMRGVDTQYF
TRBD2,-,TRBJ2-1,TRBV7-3,TGTGCCAGCAGCTCTAGCGGCTCCTACAATAAGCAGTTCTTC,CASSSSGSYNKQFF
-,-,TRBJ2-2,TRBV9,TGTGCCAGCAGCGTATCAGGAAACACCGGGGAGCTGTTTTTT,CASSVSGNTGELFF
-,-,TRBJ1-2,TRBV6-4,TGTGCCAGCAGCGCACTCCCCTTC,CASSALPF